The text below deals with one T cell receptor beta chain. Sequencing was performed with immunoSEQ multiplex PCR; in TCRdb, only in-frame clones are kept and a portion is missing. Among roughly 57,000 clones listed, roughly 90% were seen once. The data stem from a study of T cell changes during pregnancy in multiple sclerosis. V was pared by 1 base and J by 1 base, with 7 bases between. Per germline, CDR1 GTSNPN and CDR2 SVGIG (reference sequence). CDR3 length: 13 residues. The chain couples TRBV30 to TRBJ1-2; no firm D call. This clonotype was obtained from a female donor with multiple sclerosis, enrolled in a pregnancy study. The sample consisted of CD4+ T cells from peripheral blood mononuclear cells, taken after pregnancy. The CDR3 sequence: CAWSARINYGYTF. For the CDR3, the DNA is TGTGCCTGGAGTGCGAGGATTAACTATGGCTACACCTTC. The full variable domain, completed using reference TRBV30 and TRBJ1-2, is SQTIHQWPATLVQPVGSPLSLECTVEGTSNPNLYWYRQAAGRGLQLLFYSVGIGQISSEVPQNLSASRPQDRQFILSSKKLLLSDSGFYLCAWSARINYGYTFGSGTRLTVV.